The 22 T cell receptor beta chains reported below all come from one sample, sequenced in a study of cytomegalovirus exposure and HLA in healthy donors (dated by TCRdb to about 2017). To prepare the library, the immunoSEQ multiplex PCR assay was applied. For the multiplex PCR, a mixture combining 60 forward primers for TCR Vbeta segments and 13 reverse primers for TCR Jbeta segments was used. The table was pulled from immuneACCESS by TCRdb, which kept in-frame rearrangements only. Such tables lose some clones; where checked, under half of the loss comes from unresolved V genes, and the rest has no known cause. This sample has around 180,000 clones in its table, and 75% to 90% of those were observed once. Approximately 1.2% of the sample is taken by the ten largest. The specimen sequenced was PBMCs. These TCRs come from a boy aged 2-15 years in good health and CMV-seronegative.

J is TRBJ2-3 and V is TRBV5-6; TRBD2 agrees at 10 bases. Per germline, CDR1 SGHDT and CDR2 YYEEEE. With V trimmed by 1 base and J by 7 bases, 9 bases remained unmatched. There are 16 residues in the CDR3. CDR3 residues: CASSLFGLAGGHTQYF. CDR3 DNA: TGTGCCAGCAGCTTGTTCGGTTTAGCGGGGGGCCATACGCAGTATTTT. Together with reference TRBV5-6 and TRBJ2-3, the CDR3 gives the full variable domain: DAGVTQSPTHLIKTRGQQVTLRCSPKSGHDTVSWYQQALGQGPQFIFQYYEEEERQRGNFPDRFSGHQFPNYSSELNVNALLLGDSALYLCASSLFGLAGGHTQYFGPGTRLTVL.

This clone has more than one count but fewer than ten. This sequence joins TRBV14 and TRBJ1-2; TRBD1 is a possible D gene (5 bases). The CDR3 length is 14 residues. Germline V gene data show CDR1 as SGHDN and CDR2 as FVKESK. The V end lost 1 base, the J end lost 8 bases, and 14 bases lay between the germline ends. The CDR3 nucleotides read TGTGCCAGCAGCCAAGTTCAAGGGGCGTGGGGCTACACCTTC. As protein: CASSQVQGAWGYTF.

The DNA of the CDR3 is TGTGCCAGCAGCCCCAGGGGCCTAGAGCCCCGCTCTGGAAACACCATATATTTT. Translating it yields CASSPRGLEPRSGNTIYF. J is TRBJ1-3 and V is TRBV14; D is possibly TRBD1 (6 bases). V was cut by 4 bases and J by 0 bases, with 19 bases left in between. The CDR3 runs 18 residues. Germline values: CDR1 SGHDN, CDR2 FVKESK.

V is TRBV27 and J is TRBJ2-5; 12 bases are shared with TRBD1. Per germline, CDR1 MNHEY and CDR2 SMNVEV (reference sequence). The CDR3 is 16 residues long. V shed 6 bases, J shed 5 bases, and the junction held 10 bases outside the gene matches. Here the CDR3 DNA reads TGTGCCAGCAGCTCCTCTTCCGGGACAGGGGGCGAGACCCAGTACTTC. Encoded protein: CASSSSSGTGGETQYF.

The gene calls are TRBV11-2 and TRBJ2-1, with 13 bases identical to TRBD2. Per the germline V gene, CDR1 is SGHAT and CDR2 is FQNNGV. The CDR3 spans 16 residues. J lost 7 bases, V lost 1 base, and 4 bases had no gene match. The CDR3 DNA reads TGTGCCAGCAGCTTAGGGACTAGCGGGAGACATAATGAGCAGTTCTTC. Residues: CASSLGTSGRHNEQFF.

CDR3 in DNA: TGTGCCAGTAGTATTCAAACTAGCGGGATAACAGATACGCAGTATTTT. Its translation: CASSIQTSGITDTQYF. The chain couples TRBV19 to TRBJ2-3; 10 bases map to TRBD2. Per germline, CDR1 LNHDA and CDR2 SQIVND (reference sequence). The CDR3 has 16 residues. The J segment lost 3 bases and the V segment lost 3 bases, leaving 6 bases of the junction unmatched.

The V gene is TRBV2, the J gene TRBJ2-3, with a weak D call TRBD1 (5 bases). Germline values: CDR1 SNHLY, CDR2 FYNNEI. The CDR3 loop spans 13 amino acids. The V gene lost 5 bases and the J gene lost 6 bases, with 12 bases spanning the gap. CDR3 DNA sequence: TGTGCCAGCAGTAGAACAGGTGGGGATACGCAGTATTTT. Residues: CASSRTGGDTQYF.

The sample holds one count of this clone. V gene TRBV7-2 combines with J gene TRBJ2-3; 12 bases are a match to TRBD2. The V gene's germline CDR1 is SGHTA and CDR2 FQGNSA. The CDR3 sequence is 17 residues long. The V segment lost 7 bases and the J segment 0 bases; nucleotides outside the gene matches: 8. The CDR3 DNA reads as TGTGCCAGCAAAAACCTAGCGGGGGGGCCAAGCACAGATACGCAGTATTTT. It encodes CASKNLAGGPSTDTQYF.

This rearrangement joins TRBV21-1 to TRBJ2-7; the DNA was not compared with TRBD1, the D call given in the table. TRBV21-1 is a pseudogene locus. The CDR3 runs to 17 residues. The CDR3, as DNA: TGTGCCAGCAGCAAAGCAGTAGCCGGGACAGGGTACTACGAGCAGTACGTC. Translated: CASSKAVAGTGYYEQYV.

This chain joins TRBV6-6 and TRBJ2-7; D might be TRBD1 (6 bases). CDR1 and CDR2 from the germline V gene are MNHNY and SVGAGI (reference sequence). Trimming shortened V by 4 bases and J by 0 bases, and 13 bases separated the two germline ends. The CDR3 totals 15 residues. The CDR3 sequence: CASSLRQGPSYEQYV. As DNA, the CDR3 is TGTGCCAGCAGTTTAAGGCAGGGGCCCTCCTACGAGCAGTACGTC.

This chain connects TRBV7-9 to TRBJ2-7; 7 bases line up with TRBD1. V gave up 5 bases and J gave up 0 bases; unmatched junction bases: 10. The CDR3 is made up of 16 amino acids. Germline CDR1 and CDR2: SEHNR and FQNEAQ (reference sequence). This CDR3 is CASSHGRQGSSYEQYF. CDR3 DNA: TGTGCCAGCAGCCACGGACGACAGGGTTCCTCCTACGAGCAGTACTTC.

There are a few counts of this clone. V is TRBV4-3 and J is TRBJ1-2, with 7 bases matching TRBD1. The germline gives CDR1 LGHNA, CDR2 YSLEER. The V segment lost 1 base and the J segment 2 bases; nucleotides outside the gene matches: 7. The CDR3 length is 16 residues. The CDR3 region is CASSQGDRDSNYGYTF. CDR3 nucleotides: TGCGCCAGCAGCCAAGGTGACAGGGACAGCAACTATGGCTACACCTTC.

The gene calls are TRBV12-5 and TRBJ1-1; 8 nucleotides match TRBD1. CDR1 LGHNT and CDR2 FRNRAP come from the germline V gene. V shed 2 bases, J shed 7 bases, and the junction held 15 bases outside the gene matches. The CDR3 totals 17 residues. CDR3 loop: CASGLPDLDRDRIEAFF. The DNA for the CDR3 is TGTGCTAGTGGTTTGCCGGACTTGGACAGGGATCGCATTGAAGCTTTCTTT.

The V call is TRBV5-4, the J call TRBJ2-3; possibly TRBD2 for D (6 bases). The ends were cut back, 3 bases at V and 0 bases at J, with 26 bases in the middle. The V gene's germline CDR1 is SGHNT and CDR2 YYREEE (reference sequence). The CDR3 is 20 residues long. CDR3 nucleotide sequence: TGTGCCAGCAGCTCGGACATAGCGGAGAGCTACCCTTATAGCACAGATACGCAGTATTTT. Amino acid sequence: CASSSDIAESYPYSTDTQYF. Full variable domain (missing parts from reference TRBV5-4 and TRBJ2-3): ETGVTQSPTHLIKTRGQQVTLRCSSQSGHNTVSWYQQALGQGPQFIFQYYREEENGRGNFPPRFSGLQFPNYSSELNVNALELDDSALYLCASSSDIAESYPYSTDTQYFGPGTRLTVL.

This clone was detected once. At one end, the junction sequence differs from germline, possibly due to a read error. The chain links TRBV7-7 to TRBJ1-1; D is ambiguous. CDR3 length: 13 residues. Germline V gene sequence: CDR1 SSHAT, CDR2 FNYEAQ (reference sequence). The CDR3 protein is CASSFAMNTEAFF. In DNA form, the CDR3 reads TGTGCTAGCAGCTTCGCGATGAACACTGAAGCTTTCTTT.

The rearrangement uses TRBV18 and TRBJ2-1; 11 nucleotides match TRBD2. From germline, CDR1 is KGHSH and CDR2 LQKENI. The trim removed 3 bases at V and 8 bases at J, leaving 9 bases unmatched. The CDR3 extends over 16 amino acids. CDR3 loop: CASSPPASGRFYEQFF. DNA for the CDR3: TGTGCCAGCTCACCCCCCGCTAGCGGGAGGTTCTATGAGCAGTTCTTC.

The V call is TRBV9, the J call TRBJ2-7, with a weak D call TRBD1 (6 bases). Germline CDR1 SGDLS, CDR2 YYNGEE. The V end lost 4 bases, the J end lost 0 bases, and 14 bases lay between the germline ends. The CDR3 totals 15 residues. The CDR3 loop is CASSLQGSSSYEQYF. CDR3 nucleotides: TGTGCCAGCAGCCTTCAGGGGTCCAGCTCCTACGAGCAGTACTTC.

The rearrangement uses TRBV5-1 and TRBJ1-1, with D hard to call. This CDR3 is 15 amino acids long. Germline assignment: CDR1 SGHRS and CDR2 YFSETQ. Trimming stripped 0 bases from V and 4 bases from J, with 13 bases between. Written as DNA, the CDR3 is TGCGCCAGCAGCTTGGCACCAATAGAGGGCACTGAAGCTTTCTTT. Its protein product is CASSLAPIEGTEAFF.

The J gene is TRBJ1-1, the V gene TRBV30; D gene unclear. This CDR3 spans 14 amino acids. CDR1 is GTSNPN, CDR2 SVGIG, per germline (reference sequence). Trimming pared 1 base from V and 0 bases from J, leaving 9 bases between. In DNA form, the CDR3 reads TGTGCCTGGAGTGCATCCCTACTGAACACTGAAGCTTTCTTT. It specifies CAWSASLLNTEAFF.

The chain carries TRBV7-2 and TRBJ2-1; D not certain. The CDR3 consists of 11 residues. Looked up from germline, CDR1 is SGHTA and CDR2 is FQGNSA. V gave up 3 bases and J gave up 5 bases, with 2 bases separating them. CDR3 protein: CASSFNNEQFF. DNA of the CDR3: TGTGCCAGCAGCTTTAACAATGAGCAGTTCTTC.

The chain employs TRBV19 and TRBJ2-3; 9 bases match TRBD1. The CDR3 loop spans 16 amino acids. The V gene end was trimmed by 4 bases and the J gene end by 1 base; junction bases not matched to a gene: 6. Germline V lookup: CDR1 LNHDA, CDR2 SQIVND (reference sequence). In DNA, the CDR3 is TGTGCCAGTAGTAACAGGGGGCTCGATGGCACAGATACGCAGTATTTT. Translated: CASSNRGLDGTDTQYF.

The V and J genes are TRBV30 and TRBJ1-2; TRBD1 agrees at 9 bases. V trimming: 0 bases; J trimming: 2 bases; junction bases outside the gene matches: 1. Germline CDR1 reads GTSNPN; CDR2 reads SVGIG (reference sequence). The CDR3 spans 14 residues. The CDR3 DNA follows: TGTGCCTGGAGTGTGGGGACAGGGAACTATGGCTACACCTTC. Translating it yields CAWSVGTGNYGYTF.